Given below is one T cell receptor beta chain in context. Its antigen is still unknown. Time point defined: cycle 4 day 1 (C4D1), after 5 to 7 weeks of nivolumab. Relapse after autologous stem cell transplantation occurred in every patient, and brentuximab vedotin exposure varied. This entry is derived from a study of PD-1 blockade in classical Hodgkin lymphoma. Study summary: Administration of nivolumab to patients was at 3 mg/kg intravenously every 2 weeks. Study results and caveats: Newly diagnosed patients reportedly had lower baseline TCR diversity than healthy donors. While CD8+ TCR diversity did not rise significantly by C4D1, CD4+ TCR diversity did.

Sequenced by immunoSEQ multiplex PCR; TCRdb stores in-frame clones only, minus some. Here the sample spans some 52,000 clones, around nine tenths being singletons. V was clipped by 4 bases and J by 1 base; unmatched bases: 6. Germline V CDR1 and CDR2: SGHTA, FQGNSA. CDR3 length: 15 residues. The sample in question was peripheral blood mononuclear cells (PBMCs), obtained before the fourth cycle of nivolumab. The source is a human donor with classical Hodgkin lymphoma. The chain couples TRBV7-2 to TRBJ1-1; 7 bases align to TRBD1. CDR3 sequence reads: CASSYYWTGNTEAFF. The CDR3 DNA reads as TGTGCCAGCAGCTATTATTGGACAGGGAACACTGAAGCTTTCTTT.